This T cell receptor (beta chain) was documented in a study of cytomegalovirus exposure and HLA in healthy donors. TCRdb's copy holds only in-frame clones and misses some; the assay was immunoSEQ multiplex PCR. Counted here are about 330,000 clones, 75% to 90% occurring once; the ten biggest clones make up around 0.8%. This clone was observed once. Trimming pared 0 bases from V and 0 bases from J, leaving 7 bases between. Germline CDR1 SGHTS, CDR2 YDEGEE. There are 14 residues in the CDR3. V is TRBV5-8 and J is TRBJ2-7; D is possibly TRBD2 (6 bases). The source is a woman younger than 30 in good health and CMV-seronegative. The sequencing input was PBMCs. The CDR3 DNA sequence: TGTGCCAGCAGCTTGGGTAGCGGCTCCTACGAGCAGTACTTC. This sequence encodes CASSLGSGSYEQYF.